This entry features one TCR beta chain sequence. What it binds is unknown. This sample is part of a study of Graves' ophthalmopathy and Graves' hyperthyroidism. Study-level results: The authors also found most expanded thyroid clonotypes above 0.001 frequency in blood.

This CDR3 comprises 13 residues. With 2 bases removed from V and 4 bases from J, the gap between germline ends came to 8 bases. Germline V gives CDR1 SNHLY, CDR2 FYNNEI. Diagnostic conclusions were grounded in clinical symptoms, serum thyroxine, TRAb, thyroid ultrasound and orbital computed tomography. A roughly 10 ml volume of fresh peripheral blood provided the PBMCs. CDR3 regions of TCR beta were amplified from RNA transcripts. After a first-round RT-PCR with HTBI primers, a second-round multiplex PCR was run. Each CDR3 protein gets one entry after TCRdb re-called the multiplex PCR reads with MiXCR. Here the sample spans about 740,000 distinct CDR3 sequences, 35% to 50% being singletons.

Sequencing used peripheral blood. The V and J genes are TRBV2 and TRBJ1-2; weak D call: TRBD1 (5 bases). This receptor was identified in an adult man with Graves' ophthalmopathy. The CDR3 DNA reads TGTGCCAGCAGTGAATGGGGCAGCTATGGCTACACCTTC. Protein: CASSEWGSYGYTF.